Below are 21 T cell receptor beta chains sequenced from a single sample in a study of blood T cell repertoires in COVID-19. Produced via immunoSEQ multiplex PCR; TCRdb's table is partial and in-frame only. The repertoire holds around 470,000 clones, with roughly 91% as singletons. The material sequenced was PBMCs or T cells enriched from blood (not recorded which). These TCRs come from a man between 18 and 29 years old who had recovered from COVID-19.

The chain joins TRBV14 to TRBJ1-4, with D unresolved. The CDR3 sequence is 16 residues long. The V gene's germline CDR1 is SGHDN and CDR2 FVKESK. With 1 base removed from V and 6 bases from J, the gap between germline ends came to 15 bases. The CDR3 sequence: CASSQVAGVGYEKLFF. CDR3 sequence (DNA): TGTGCCAGCAGCCAAGTGGCCGGGGTGGGGTATGAAAAACTGTTTTTT.

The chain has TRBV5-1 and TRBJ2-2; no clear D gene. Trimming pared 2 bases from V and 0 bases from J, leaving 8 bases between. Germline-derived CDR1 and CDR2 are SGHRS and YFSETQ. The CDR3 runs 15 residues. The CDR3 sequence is CASSLRAPNTGELFF. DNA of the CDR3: TGCGCCAGCAGCTTAAGAGCACCGAACACCGGGGAGCTGTTTTTT.

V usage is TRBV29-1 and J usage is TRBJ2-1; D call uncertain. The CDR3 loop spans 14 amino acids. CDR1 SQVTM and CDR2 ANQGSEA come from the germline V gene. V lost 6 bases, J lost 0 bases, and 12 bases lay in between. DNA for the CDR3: TGCAGCGTCGTAGGCGGAAGCTCCTACAATGAGCAGTTCTTC. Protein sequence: CSVVGGSSYNEQFF.

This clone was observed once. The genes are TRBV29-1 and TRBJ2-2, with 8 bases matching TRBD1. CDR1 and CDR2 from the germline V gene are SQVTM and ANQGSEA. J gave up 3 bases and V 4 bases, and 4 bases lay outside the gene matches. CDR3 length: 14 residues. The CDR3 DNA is TGCAGCGTTGCAGCGACAGGGGACACCGGGGAGCTGTTTTTT. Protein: CSVAATGDTGELFF.

The DNA for the CDR3 is TGTGCCAGCAGTTTATCCCCTCAGGGGACGGGAAACATTCAGTACTTC. It specifies CASSLSPQGTGNIQYF. The chain recombines TRBV28 with TRBJ2-4; tentatively, D is TRBD1 (6 bases). CDR3 length: 16 amino acids. Germline V gene sequence: CDR1 MDHEN, CDR2 SYDVKM. Trimming removed 1 base at V and 6 bases at J, with 16 bases between.

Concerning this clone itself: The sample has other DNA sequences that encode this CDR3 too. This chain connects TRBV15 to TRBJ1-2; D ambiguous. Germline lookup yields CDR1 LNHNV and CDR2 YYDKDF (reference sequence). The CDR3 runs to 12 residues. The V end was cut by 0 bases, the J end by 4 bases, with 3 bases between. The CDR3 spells CATSRDSYGYTF. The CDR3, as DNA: TGTGCCACCAGCAGAGACAGCTATGGCTACACCTTC.

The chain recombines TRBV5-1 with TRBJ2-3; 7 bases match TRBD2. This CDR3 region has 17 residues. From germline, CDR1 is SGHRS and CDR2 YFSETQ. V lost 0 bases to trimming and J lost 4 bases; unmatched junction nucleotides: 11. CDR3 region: CASSLEVGGAGADTQYF. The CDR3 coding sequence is TGCGCCAGCAGCTTGGAAGTGGGAGGCGCGGGAGCAGATACGCAGTATTTT.

The chain's CDR3 is CASSPRTSGGTFYNEQFF. The CDR3 coding sequence is TGCGCCAGCAGCCCAAGGACTAGCGGGGGGACCTTTTACAATGAGCAGTTCTTC. The J gene is TRBJ2-1, the V gene TRBV5-1; 14 bases agree with TRBD2. This CDR3 has 18 amino acids. Germline V CDR1 and CDR2: SGHRS, YFSETQ. Trimming at V came to 4 bases and at J to 4 bases, leaving 10 bases not matched to a gene.

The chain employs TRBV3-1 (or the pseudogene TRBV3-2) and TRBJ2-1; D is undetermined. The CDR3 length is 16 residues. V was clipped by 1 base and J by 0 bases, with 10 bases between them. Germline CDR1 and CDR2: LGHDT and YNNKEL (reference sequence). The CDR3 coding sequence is TGTGCCAGCAGCCAAGGATTTGCGAGCTCCTACAATGAGCAGTTCTTC. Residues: CASSQGFASSYNEQFF.

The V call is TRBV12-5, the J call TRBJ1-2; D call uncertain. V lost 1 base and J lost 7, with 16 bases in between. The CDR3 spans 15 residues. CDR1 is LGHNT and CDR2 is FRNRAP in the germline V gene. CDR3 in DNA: TGTGCTAGTGGTTTGGCCGAGACACCCGATTTTGGCTACACCTTC. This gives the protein CASGLAETPDFGYTF.

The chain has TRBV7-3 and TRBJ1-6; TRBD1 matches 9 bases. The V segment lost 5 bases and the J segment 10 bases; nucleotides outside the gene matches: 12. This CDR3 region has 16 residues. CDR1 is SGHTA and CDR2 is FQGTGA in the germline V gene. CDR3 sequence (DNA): TGTGCCAGCAGCGCCCTCGACAGGGGGTCGGGATCACCCCTCCACTTT. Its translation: CASSALDRGSGSPLHF.

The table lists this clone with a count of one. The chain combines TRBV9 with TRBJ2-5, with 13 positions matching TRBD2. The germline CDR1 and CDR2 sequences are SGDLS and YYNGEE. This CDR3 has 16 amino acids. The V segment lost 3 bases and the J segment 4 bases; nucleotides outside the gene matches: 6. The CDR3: CASSGTSGRTGETQYF. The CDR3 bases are TGTGCCAGCAGCGGGACTAGCGGGAGAACAGGAGAGACCCAGTACTTC.

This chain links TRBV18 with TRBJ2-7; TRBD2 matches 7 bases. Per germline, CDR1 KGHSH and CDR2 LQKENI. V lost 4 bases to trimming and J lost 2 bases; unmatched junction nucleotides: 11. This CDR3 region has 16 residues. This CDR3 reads CASSLGPSGEAYEQYF. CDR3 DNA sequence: TGTGCCAGCTCACTGGGTCCTAGCGGAGAAGCCTACGAGCAGTACTTC.

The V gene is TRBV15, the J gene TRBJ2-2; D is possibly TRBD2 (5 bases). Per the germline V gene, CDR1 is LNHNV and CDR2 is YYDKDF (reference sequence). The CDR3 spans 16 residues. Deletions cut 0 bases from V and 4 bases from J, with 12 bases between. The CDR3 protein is CATSREFGRVTGELFF. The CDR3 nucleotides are TGTGCCACCAGCAGAGAGTTCGGGCGGGTCACCGGGGAGCTGTTTTTT. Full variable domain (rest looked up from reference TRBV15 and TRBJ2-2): DAMVIQNPRYQVTQFGKPVTLSCSQTLNHNVMYWYQQKSSQAPKLLFHYYDKDFNNEADTPDNFQSRRPNTSFCFLDIRSPGLGDTAMYLCATSREFGRVTGELFFGEGSRLTVL.

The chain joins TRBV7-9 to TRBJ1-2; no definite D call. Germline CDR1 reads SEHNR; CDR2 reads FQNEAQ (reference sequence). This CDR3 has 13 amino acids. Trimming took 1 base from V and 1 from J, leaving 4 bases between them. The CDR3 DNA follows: TGTGCCAGCAGCTTAGACAGTAACTATGGCTACACCTTC. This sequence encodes CASSLDSNYGYTF. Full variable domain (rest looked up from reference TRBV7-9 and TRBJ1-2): DTGVSQNPRHKITKRGQNVTFRCDPISEHNRLYWYRQTLGQGPEFLTYFQNEAQLEKSRLLSDRFSAERPKGSFSTLEIQRTEQGDSAMYLCASSLDSNYGYTFGSGTRLTVV.

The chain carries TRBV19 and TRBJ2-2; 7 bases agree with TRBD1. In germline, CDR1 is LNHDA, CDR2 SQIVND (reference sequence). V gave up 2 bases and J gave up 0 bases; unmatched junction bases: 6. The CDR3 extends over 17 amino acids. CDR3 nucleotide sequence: TGTGCCAGTAGTATAAAGGGACAGCTAGCGAACACCGGGGAGCTGTTTTTT. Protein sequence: CASSIKGQLANTGELFF.

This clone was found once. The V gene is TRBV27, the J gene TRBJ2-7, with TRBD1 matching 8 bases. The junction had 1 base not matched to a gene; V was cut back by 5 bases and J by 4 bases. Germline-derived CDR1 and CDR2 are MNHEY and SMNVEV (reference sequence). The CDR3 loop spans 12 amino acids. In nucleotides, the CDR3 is TGTGCCAGCAGTCGACAGGGGTACGAGCAGTACTTC. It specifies CASSRQGYEQYF.

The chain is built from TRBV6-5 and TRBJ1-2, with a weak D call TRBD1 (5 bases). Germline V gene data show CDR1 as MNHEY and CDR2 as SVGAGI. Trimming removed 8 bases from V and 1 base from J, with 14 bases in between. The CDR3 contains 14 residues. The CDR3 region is CASGSRVINYGYTF. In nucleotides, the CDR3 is TGTGCCAGCGGTAGCAGGGTTATTAACTATGGCTACACCTTC.

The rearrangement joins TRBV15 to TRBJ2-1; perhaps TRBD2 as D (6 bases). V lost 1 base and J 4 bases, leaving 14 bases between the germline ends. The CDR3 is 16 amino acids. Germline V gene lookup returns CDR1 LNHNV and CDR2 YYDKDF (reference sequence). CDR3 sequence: CATSRGRGAVYNEQFF. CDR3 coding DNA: TGTGCCACCAGCAGAGGGCGCGGGGCAGTGTACAATGAGCAGTTCTTC.

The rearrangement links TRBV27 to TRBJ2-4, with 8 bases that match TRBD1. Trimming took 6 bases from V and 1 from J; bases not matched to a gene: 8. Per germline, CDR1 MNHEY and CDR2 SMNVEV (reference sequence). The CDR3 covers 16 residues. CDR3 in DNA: TGTGCCAGCAGCCTCGGACAGGGTGCGGCCAAAAACATTCAGTACTTC. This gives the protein CASSLGQGAAKNIQYF.

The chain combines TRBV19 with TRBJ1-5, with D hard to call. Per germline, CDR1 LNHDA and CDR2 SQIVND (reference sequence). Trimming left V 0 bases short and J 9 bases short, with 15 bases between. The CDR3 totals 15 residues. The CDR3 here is CASSIDLGGLGPQHF. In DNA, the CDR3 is TGTGCCAGTAGTATAGATCTCGGCGGTCTAGGGCCCCAGCATTTT.